This TCR beta chain originates from a study of graft-versus-host responses after intestinal transplantation. Comment on this clone: Its antigen is unknown.

The V end lost 6 bases, the J end lost 1 base, and 10 bases lay between the germline ends. Germline CDR1 reads SQVTM; CDR2 reads ANQGSEA. This CDR3 region has 13 residues. The data were produced by immunoSEQ multiplex PCR, yet TCRdb's version contains in-frame clones alone and is incomplete. Of 90,000 to 130,000 clones in the sample, about 92% were seen once. This sequence originates from a human donor who was the organ donor for an intestinal transplant. The chain couples TRBV29-1 to TRBJ1-3; D unclear. Sequencing used unstimulated CD8+ T cells sorted from spleen or lymph node cells, obtained before transplant. The chain's CDR3 is CSVLSSSGNTIYF. The CDR3 bases are TGCAGCGTCCTGTCATCTTCTGGAAACACCATATATTTT.